These 17 T cell receptor beta chains were sequenced from one sample in a study of response to subunit inactivated influenza vaccine. One entry per CDR3 protein, called by TCRdb with MiXCR from the RT-PCR reads. The table records about 180,000 distinct CDR3 sequences, about 10% of them present only once. The sequenced sample was non-naive T cells sorted from PBMCs, obtained on the day of vaccination. Source of these receptors: a man in his fifties or sixties who received an inactivated influenza vaccine.

The sample holds a few counts of this clonotype. The V call is TRBV7-6, the J call TRBJ1-5; D uncertain. Germline V gives CDR1 SGHVS, CDR2 FNYEAQ. The CDR3 sequence is 13 residues long. V lost 1 base and J lost 5, with 6 bases in between. The chain's CDR3 is CASSLGGDQPQHF. The CDR3 bases are TGTGCCAGCAGCTTAGGTGGCGATCAGCCCCAGCATTTT.

The chain carries TRBV3-1 and TRBJ1-6; 9 positions match TRBD1. J gave up 9 bases and V 1 base, and 4 bases lay outside the gene matches. This CDR3 contains 15 residues. Germline assignment: CDR1 LGHDT and CDR2 YNNKEL (reference sequence). The CDR3 DNA sequence: TGTGCCAGCAGCCAAGTGGGACAGGGTAGTTCACCCCTCCACTTT. Translated, it gives CASSQVGQGSSPLHF.

The rearrangement joins TRBV2 to TRBJ2-5; D unclear. This CDR3 comprises 13 residues. V was cut by 2 bases and J by 7 bases, with 11 bases left in between. Per the germline V gene, CDR1 is SNHLY and CDR2 is FYNNEI. CDR3 sequence (DNA): TGTGCCAGCAGTGAATGGCGGCGGCGGACCCAGTACTTC. It encodes CASSEWRRRTQYF. The complete variable domain, with remaining parts taken from reference TRBV2 and TRBJ2-5, reads EPEVTQTPSHQVTQMGQEVILRCVPISNHLYFYWYRQILGQKVEFLVSFYNNEISEKSEIFDDQFSVERPDGSNFTLKIRSTKLEDSAMYFCASSEWRRRTQYFGPGTRLLVL.

This clonotype was recorded a few times. This rearrangement joins TRBV19 to TRBJ2-2; 8 nucleotides agree with TRBD2. The V gene end was trimmed by 11 bases and the J gene end by 6 bases; junction bases not matched to a gene: 11. Germline CDR1 reads LNHDA; CDR2 reads SQIVND (reference sequence). The CDR3 runs 14 residues. The chain's CDR3 is CAAGGTRGAGELFF. For the CDR3, the DNA is TGTGCCGCTGGCGGGACTAGGGGGGCCGGGGAGCTGTTTTTT.

This rearrangement joins TRBV13 to TRBJ1-4; D perhaps matches TRBD1 (5 bases). CDR3 length: 15 amino acids. Trimming removed 5 bases at V and 7 bases at J, with 17 bases between. The germline V gene has CDR1 PRHDT and CDR2 FYEKMQ (reference sequence). In DNA form, the CDR3 reads TGTGCCAGCAGCCAAAAGGGGCGCCTCGGTGAAAAACTGTTTTTT. As protein: CASSQKGRLGEKLFF.

The chain is built from TRBV28 and TRBJ2-3; 7 bases are shared with TRBD2. This CDR3 contains 14 residues. The germline V gene encodes CDR1 MDHEN and CDR2 SYDVKM. The CDR3 DNA is TGTGAATTAGGGGCGGGGGTCAGCACAGATACGCAGTATTTT. Protein sequence: CELGAGVSTDTQYF.

This clonotype was seen ten or more times. The genes are TRBV5-1 and TRBJ1-4, with D hard to call. V was pared by 5 bases and J by 8 bases, with 13 bases between. Germline V gene lookup returns CDR1 SGHRS and CDR2 YFSETQ. CDR3 length equals 13 residues. This CDR3 reads CASSIVFGEKLFF. CDR3 nucleotides: TGCGCCAGCAGTATTGTCTTCGGAGAAAAACTGTTTTTT.

The chain couples TRBV12-3 or TRBV12-4 to TRBJ2-1; 9 nucleotides agree with TRBD2. This CDR3 is 15 amino acids long. V dropped 5 bases and J dropped 6; count of bases not matched to a gene: 8. This CDR3 reads CASSPGLAAGNEQFF. The CDR3 nucleotides are TGTGCCAGCAGTCCGGGACTAGCTGCGGGCAATGAGCAGTTCTTC.

In its sample, this clonotype was seen a few times. The rearrangement links TRBV20-1 to TRBJ2-4; D gene unclear. This CDR3 spans 13 amino acids. V dropped 5 bases and J dropped 1 base, with 9 bases sitting between them. Germline V gene data show CDR1 as DFQATT and CDR2 as SNEGSKA (reference sequence). The CDR3: CSAGVPAKNIQYF. In DNA form, the CDR3 reads TGCAGTGCTGGGGTTCCGGCCAAAAACATTCAGTACTTC.

This clonotype has a handful of counts. V and J are TRBV20-1 and TRBJ2-7; D is unclear. The V end was cut by 0 bases, the J end by 3 bases, with 9 bases between. Germline-derived CDR1 and CDR2 are DFQATT and SNEGSKA (reference sequence). This CDR3 has 13 amino acids. This chain's CDR3 is CSARDAAYYEQYF. CDR3 sequence (DNA): TGCAGTGCTAGAGATGCAGCGTACTACGAGCAGTACTTC.

This rearrangement joins TRBV4-2 to TRBJ2-2; D is undetermined. The CDR3 length is 16 residues. Trimming pared 0 bases from V and 0 bases from J, leaving 8 bases between. Germline V CDR1 and CDR2: LGHNA, YNFKEQ. The CDR3 protein is CASSQDGSANTGELFF. CDR3 DNA: TGTGCCAGCAGCCAAGATGGAAGCGCGAACACCGGGGAGCTGTTTTTT.

There are many counts of this clonotype. The gene calls are TRBV2 and TRBJ2-7; 10 bases map to TRBD2. The V and J ends lost 2 bases and 1 base, in that order; junction bases with no gene match: 2. Per germline, CDR1 SNHLY and CDR2 FYNNEI. The CDR3 totals 15 residues. The CDR3 reads CASSELAGVSYEQYF. The CDR3 nucleotides read TGTGCCAGCAGTGAACTAGCGGGAGTATCCTACGAGCAGTACTTC.

This clonotype was seen at least ten times. This chain connects TRBV12-3 or TRBV12-4 to TRBJ2-3; D gene unclear. The CDR3 is made up of 13 amino acids. The V end lost 3 bases, the J end lost 7 bases, and 11 bases lay between the germline ends. For the CDR3, the DNA is TGTGCCAGCAGTTTTAATACTGGGTATACGCAGTATTTT. It specifies CASSFNTGYTQYF.

This clonotype was observed a handful of times. The chain uses TRBV5-1 and TRBJ2-3; no reliable D call. Germline V gene data show CDR1 as SGHRS and CDR2 as YFSETQ. This CDR3 contains 12 residues. The V gene lost 5 bases and the J gene lost 5 bases, with 9 bases spanning the gap. The CDR3 DNA sequence: TGCGCCAGCAGGGTCTCGAGAGATACGCAGTATTTT. Protein sequence: CASRVSRDTQYF.

This clonotype has a handful of counts. V usage is TRBV29-1 and J usage is TRBJ1-1, with D possibly matching TRBD1 (6 bases). There are 14 residues in the CDR3. The V end was cut by 1 base, the J end by 3 bases, with 12 bases between. Germline assignment: CDR1 SQVTM and CDR2 ANQGSEA. The CDR3 region is CSVEGGQSYTEAFF. CDR3 coding DNA: TGCAGCGTTGAAGGAGGACAGAGCTACACTGAAGCTTTCTTT.

This clonotype has just a few counts. The chain joins TRBV20-1 to TRBJ2-7; 7 positions match TRBD1. The CDR3 is 15 residues long. CDR1 is DFQATT, CDR2 SNEGSKA, per germline (reference sequence). The V segment lost 5 bases and the J segment 3 bases; nucleotides outside the gene matches: 13. CDR3 coding DNA: TGCAGTGCTTCGGACGACAGGGACCCAATCTACGAGCAGTACTTC. Its translation is CSASDDRDPIYEQYF.

This rearrangement joins TRBV10-3 to TRBJ2-6, with 8 bases that match TRBD1. The ends lost 10 bases at V and 4 bases at J; junction bases unmatched: 9. Germline loops: CDR1 ENHRY, CDR2 SYGVKD. This CDR3 comprises 15 residues. The CDR3 spells CASWTGNSGANVLTF. Here the CDR3 DNA reads TGTGCCAGCTGGACAGGGAATAGCGGGGCCAACGTCCTGACTTTC.